The 9 T cell receptor beta chains below were found in one sample sequenced in a study of T cells in Graves' hyperthyroidism and ophthalmopathy. RNA transcripts served as the template for amplifying TCR beta CDR3 regions. The TCR CDR3 was amplified in a first-round RT-PCR using the HTBI primer set. TCRdb recomputed calls from the multiplex PCR reads with MiXCR, one row per CDR3 protein. The sample comprises around 600,000 distinct CDR3 sequences, about 15% of which are singletons, and around an eighth rests with the top ten. Specimen: blood. Receptors originate from a woman between 45 and 65 years old with Graves' ophthalmopathy.

This clonotype was recorded at least ten times. The V and J genes are TRBV27 and TRBJ1-1; D is ambiguous. The V end was cut by 6 bases, the J end by 0 bases, with 8 bases between. CDR3 length equals 13 residues. Germline V CDR1 and CDR2: MNHEY, SMNVEV (reference sequence). CDR3 sequence reads: CASSLYVNTEAFF. CDR3 sequence (DNA): TGTGCCAGCAGCCTCTACGTGAACACTGAAGCTTTCTTT.

About this clonotype: This may stem from a read error, because a much larger clone lies one nucleotide away. This sequence joins TRBV18 and TRBJ1-6, with 8 nucleotides matching TRBD1. The CDR3 length is 15 residues. Germline-derived CDR1 and CDR2 are KGHSH and LQKENI. The CDR3 DNA is TGTGCCAGCTCACCTACGACAGGGGCCAATTCACCCCTCTACTTT. It codes for CASSPTTGANSPLYF.

This clonotype was found a few times. The V call is TRBV29-1, the J call TRBJ2-3; D gene unclear. Per the germline V gene, CDR1 is SQVTM and CDR2 is ANQGSEA. The CDR3 totals 12 residues. The V and J ends lost 4 bases and 4 bases respectively, with 9 bases between them. The CDR3, as DNA: TGCAGCGTTGTATGGGTTGCAGATACGCAGTATTTT. Translation: CSVVWVADTQYF.

A word on this clonotype: Possible read error: a much larger clone is one base away. The chain has TRBV5-1 and TRBJ2-5, with 7 bases aligning to TRBD1. Per germline, CDR1 SGHRS and CDR2 YFSETQ. The CDR3 has 13 amino acids. The J segment lost 2 bases and the V segment lost 3 bases, leaving 1 base of the junction unmatched. Here the CDR3 DNA reads TGCGCCAGCAGCTGGGACAGACAAGAGACCCAGTACTTC. It is translated as CASSWDRQETQYF.

This clonotype was picked up many times. The gene calls are TRBV3-1 and TRBJ2-1; 8 bases fit TRBD2. This CDR3 contains 16 residues. Trimming removed 4 bases from V and 9 bases from J; junction bases left unmatched: 14. CDR1 and CDR2 from the germline V gene are LGHDT and YNNKEL (reference sequence). The CDR3 nucleotides read TGTGCCAGCAGCCTACTGGCGGGAGGAGGAGGGGTTGAGCAGTTCTTC. Translating gives CASSLLAGGGGVEQFF.

In its sample, this clonotype was seen many times. The CDR3 DNA sequence: TGTGCCAGCAGTTTACCGGGACTAGCACCTTTCAATGAGCAGTTCTTC. Amino acid sequence: CASSLPGLAPFNEQFF. This sequence joins TRBV28 and TRBJ2-1, with 9 bases matching TRBD2. Germline trimming cut 2 bases from V and 6 bases from J; bases unmatched to any gene: 8. The CDR3 has 16 residues. CDR1 and CDR2 from the germline V gene are MDHEN and SYDVKM.

The genes are TRBV27 and TRBJ2-1, with D hard to call. The V end lost 1 base, the J end lost 3 bases, and 7 bases lay between the germline ends. The CDR3 is made up of 14 amino acids. The germline V gene encodes CDR1 MNHEY and CDR2 SMNVEV (reference sequence). The CDR3 spells CASSLFYLYNEQFF. The CDR3 DNA is TGTGCCAGCAGTTTATTTTATCTCTACAATGAGCAGTTCTTC.

The V and J genes are TRBV4-1 and TRBJ1-5, with 8 bases fitting TRBD1. J lost 6 bases, V lost 1 base, and 5 bases had no gene match. In germline, CDR1 is MGHRA, CDR2 YSYEKL. The CDR3 totals 15 residues. The CDR3 here is CASSQGTGYTQPQHF. As DNA, the CDR3 is TGCGCCAGCAGCCAAGGGACAGGGTATACTCAGCCCCAGCATTTT.

For this clonotype: Because it lacks the conserved phenylalanine or tryptophan at the end, this CDR3 is likely a read error. This rearrangement joins TRBV12-3 or TRBV12-4 to TRBJ2-1, with a tentative D call TRBD2 (6 bases). With 7 bases removed from V and 9 bases from J, the gap between germline ends came to 13 bases. CDR3 length: 12 amino acids. The CDR3 region has the DNA TGTGCCAGCACTTCTCTAGCGCTTGAGCAGTTCTCC. Its translation is CASTSLALEQFS.